This T cell receptor beta chain was observed in a study of CD8+ T cells in alopecia areata. The sample's treatment: oral pan-JAK inhibitor, 5-10 mg twice daily. Collected material from alopecia areata patients comprised lesional scalp punch biopsies and peripheral blood. Study-level results: During tofacitinib treatment, many expanded lesional clones remained in scalp and blood. Shared TCR sequences were less clear between patients than in mice, possibly partly from HLA diversity. Significant decreases in scalp clonality and expanded CD8+ clones followed tofacitinib treatment.

RNA extraction and reverse transcription yielded cDNA as sequencing template. TCRdb's copy holds only in-frame clones and misses some; the assay was immunoSEQ multiplex PCR. In the table there are fewer than 150,000 clones, roughly four fifths of which are singletons. Concerning this clone itself: Its antigen remains unknown.

This specimen consisted of CD8+ T cells sorted from blood, obtained at week 4, from a patient treated with tofacitinib. This TCR was sampled from a human donor with alopecia areata.

CDR3 bases: TGCAGCGTTGAGGGTGGGTTGGACACTGAAGCTTTCTTT. Amino acid sequence: CSVEGGLDTEAFF. V is TRBV29-1 and J is TRBJ1-1, with unresolved D. V lost 3 bases and J 3 bases, leaving 11 bases between the germline ends. CDR3 length equals 13 residues. Germline CDR1 SQVTM, CDR2 ANQGSEA.